The following is a T cell receptor (beta chain) sequence with its context. Its specificity is unknown. The assay was immunoSEQ multiplex PCR, and TCRdb's table has in-frame clones only and misses some. In the table there are over 150,000 clones, 90% of which are singletons. This CDR3 contains 13 residues. Germline lookup yields CDR1 SGDLS and CDR2 YYNGEE. Trimming took 3 bases from V and 4 from J, leaving 10 bases between them. The data were taken from a study of T cell responses to AZD1222 COVID-19 vaccine. Study context: Researchers grouped second doses given at about 4 or about 12 weeks into one pool.

General study results and limits: Vaccine-related CD4 TCRs covered spike, predominating at 160-218 and 743-854.

The chain has TRBV9 and TRBJ2-5; either TRBD1 or TRBD2 may supply D (5 bases each). The TCR comes from an adult in good health. Sequenced material: peripheral blood, taken on day 0 of AZD1222 vaccination. The CDR3 loop reads CASSGGVAETQYF. The CDR3, as DNA: TGTGCCAGCAGCGGAGGGGTAGCAGAGACCCAGTACTTC.